Listed here are 19 T cell receptor beta chains from one sample, sequenced in a study of beta chain features in type 1 diabetes. Expressed TCRB transcripts were sequenced because the entire RNA isolate underwent reverse transcription. The method was immunoSEQ multiplex PCR; TCRdb's version includes in-frame clones alone and lacks a portion of them. The table shows around 500,000 clones, with more than 9.5% occurring only once. Sequences were obtained from naive CD4+ T cells from blood. All receptors come from a woman aged 18 to 35 in good health.

The V call is TRBV9, the J call TRBJ1-1; D is ambiguous. V lost 2 bases and J lost 3, with 14 bases in between. Germline CDR1 is SGDLS and CDR2 is YYNGEE. The CDR3 spans 15 residues. The CDR3 loop is CASSVSRIGDTEAFF. The CDR3 DNA follows: TGTGCCAGCAGCGTCTCACGGATAGGAGACACTGAAGCTTTCTTT.

This clone was counted between two and nine times. The rearrangement links TRBV7-2 to TRBJ2-6; TRBD1 might be the D (5 bases). Germline CDR1 is SGHTA and CDR2 is FQGNSA. This CDR3 is built from 14 residues. Trimming removed 5 bases at V and 5 bases at J, with 10 bases between. In nucleotides, the CDR3 is TGTGCCAGCAGCCCCCCGGACAGGGCCAACGTCCTGACTTTC. Translation gives CASSPPDRANVLTF.

V and J are TRBV7-9 and TRBJ1-2; no clear D. Germline V gene lookup returns CDR1 SEHNR and CDR2 FQNEAQ (reference sequence). The CDR3 contains 14 residues. The V end lost 1 base, the J end lost 3 bases, and 9 bases lay between the germline ends. CDR3: CASSLEARYYGYTF. The CDR3 nucleotides are TGTGCCAGCAGCTTAGAAGCCCGGTACTATGGCTACACCTTC.

At least ten counts were recorded for this clone. The CDR3 bases are TGTGCCTGGAGTCCGATGGGCAGACTTTACGAGCAGTACTTC. This gives the protein CAWSPMGRLYEQYF. The J gene is TRBJ2-7, the V gene TRBV30; D remains unclear. This CDR3 is 14 amino acids long. Germline CDR1 reads GTSNPN; CDR2 reads SVGIG (reference sequence). V was cut by 2 bases and J by 4 bases, with 15 bases left in between.

The rearrangement joins TRBV30 to TRBJ1-1; D perhaps matches TRBD1 (6 bases). Germline lookup yields CDR1 GTSNPN and CDR2 SVGIG (reference sequence). V dropped 8 bases and J dropped 10 bases, with 17 bases sitting between them. This CDR3 is 11 amino acids long. In DNA, the CDR3 is TGTGCCGGTTATCGGGGGCGGTTAGCTTTCTTT. It yields the protein CAGYRGRLAFF.

The J gene is TRBJ1-3, the V gene TRBV7-2; no firm D call. This CDR3 has 15 amino acids. Trimming removed 5 bases from V and 0 bases from J, with 11 bases in between. Germline assignment: CDR1 SGHTA and CDR2 FQGNSA. CDR3 residues: CASSVTVYSGNTIYF. DNA for the CDR3: TGTGCCAGCAGCGTAACAGTTTACTCTGGAAACACCATATATTTT.

The sample holds a few counts of this clone. Other nucleotide sequences in the sample specify the same CDR3. CDR3 DNA sequence: TGCAGCGTCAGGGGTCGCTTAATGAATGAGCAGTTCTTC. Translated, it gives CSVRGRLMNEQFF. The V call is TRBV29-1, the J call TRBJ2-1; D is possibly TRBD1 (6 bases). The CDR3 extends over 13 amino acids. Trimming cost V 6 bases and J 7 bases, with 16 bases left between them. The germline V gene has CDR1 SQVTM and CDR2 ANQGSEA.

The V gene is TRBV7-9, the J gene TRBJ2-1; D is possibly TRBD2 (7 bases). V gave up 5 bases and J gave up 7 bases, with 21 bases separating them. This CDR3 is 16 amino acids long. Germline CDR1 reads SEHNR; CDR2 reads FQNEAQ (reference sequence). The CDR3 nucleotides read TGTGCCAGCAGCCCCAAGGGGGGGGGCCTGCTGAATGAGCAGTTCTTC. Its protein product is CASSPKGGGLLNEQFF.

V gene TRBV7-2 combines with J gene TRBJ2-1; possible D gene TRBD2, 5 bases. CDR1 is SGHTA and CDR2 is FQGNSA in the germline V gene. The V end lost 4 bases, the J end lost 4 bases, and 11 bases lay between the germline ends. The CDR3 loop spans 14 amino acids. CDR3 in amino acids: CASSSKSGYNEQFF. The CDR3 coding sequence is TGTGCCAGCAGCTCAAAAAGCGGTTACAATGAGCAGTTCTTC.

J is TRBJ1-1 and V is TRBV19; no clear D. The germline V gene has CDR1 LNHDA and CDR2 SQIVND (reference sequence). This CDR3 is built from 12 residues. V lost 7 bases and J lost 6, with 12 bases in between. Here the CDR3 DNA reads TGTGCCAGTACGGGAGGGAGGTCTGAAGCTTTCTTT. It encodes CASTGGRSEAFF. Based on the CDR3 plus reference TRBV19 and TRBJ1-1, the full variable domain is DGGITQSPKYLFRKEGQNVTLSCEQNLNHDAMYWYRQDPGQGLRLIYYSQIVNDFQKGDIAEGYSVSREKKESFPLTVTSAQKNPTAFYLCASTGGRSEAFFGQGTRLTVV.

This clone has a handful of counts. The chain couples TRBV7-9 to TRBJ2-1; D might be TRBD2 (5 bases). This CDR3 is built from 14 residues. The V gene's germline CDR1 is SEHNR and CDR2 FQNEAQ (reference sequence). The V end lost 3 bases, the J end lost 3 bases, and 9 bases lay between the germline ends. The CDR3 sequence is CASSLVSGYNEQFF. CDR3 nucleotides: TGTGCCAGCAGCTTGGTGAGCGGCTACAATGAGCAGTTCTTC.

This clone occurred a few times. The chain combines TRBV2 with TRBJ1-6; no definite D call. The germline V gene has CDR1 SNHLY and CDR2 FYNNEI. V lost 7 bases, J lost 5 bases, and 9 bases lay in between. The CDR3 loop spans 13 amino acids. As DNA, the CDR3 is TGTGCCAGCATGAACAGAAATAATTCACCCCTCCACTTT. It specifies CASMNRNNSPLHF.

The genes are TRBV15 and TRBJ1-1; D gene ambiguous. Trimming removed 3 bases at V and 9 bases at J, with 14 bases between. Looked up from germline, CDR1 is LNHNV and CDR2 is YYDKDF (reference sequence). CDR3 length: 13 amino acids. CDR3 nucleotide sequence: TGTGCCACCAGCAGCAAGACCGTCACCAAAGCTTTCTTT. Translating it yields CATSSKTVTKAFF.

This chain links TRBV7-2 with TRBJ2-4; possible D gene TRBD2, 6 bases. V was shortened by 5 bases and J by 0 bases, with 17 bases between the two germline ends. The CDR3 is made up of 17 amino acids. Germline assignment: CDR1 SGHTA and CDR2 FQGNSA. CDR3: CASSPRPGLLAKNIQYF. CDR3 sequence (DNA): TGTGCCAGCAGCCCAAGGCCGGGACTCTTAGCCAAAAACATTCAGTACTTC.

This clone was observed a few times. The chain's CDR3 is CASSYRLPVDGYTF. CDR3 DNA sequence: TGTGCCAGCAGTTACCGACTCCCAGTGGATGGCTACACCTTC. J is TRBJ1-2 and V is TRBV6-5; D is ambiguous. Trimming took 2 bases from V and 6 from J, leaving 13 bases between them. The CDR3 extends over 14 amino acids. Germline V CDR1 and CDR2: MNHEY, SVGAGI.

The rearrangement joins TRBV15 to TRBJ2-3; D call uncertain. The CDR3 consists of 15 residues. The germline V and J ends were trimmed by 1 base and 5 bases, with 13 bases remaining between them. The germline V gene encodes CDR1 LNHNV and CDR2 YYDKDF (reference sequence). DNA of the CDR3: TGTGCCACCAGCAGAGCTAGTGGTCCACGAGATACGCAGTATTTT. Amino acid sequence: CATSRASGPRDTQYF. Full variable domain (remainder filled in from reference TRBV15 and TRBJ2-3): DAMVIQNPRYQVTQFGKPVTLSCSQTLNHNVMYWYQQKSSQAPKLLFHYYDKDFNNEADTPDNFQSRRPNTSFCFLDIRSPGLGDTAMYLCATSRASGPRDTQYFGPGTRLTVL.

The V call is TRBV4-2, the J call TRBJ2-5, with 10 bases fitting TRBD2. The CDR3 is 15 residues long. V shed 4 bases, J shed 5 bases, and the junction held 7 bases outside the gene matches. Germline V gene data show CDR1 as LGHNA and CDR2 as YNFKEQ. CDR3 sequence reads: CASSLQREGEETQYF. The DNA for the CDR3 is TGTGCCAGCAGCCTTCAGCGGGAGGGGGAGGAGACCCAGTACTTC.

This clone was detected only a few times. The V call is TRBV6-6, the J call TRBJ2-7, with D unclear. Germline CDR1 is MNHNY and CDR2 is SVGAGI (reference sequence). Trimming pared 2 bases from V and 0 bases from J, leaving 8 bases between. The CDR3 runs 14 residues. The DNA of the CDR3 is TGTGCCAGCAGTTACAGGGCGGACTCCTACGAGCAGTACTTC. Its translation is CASSYRADSYEQYF.

This chain joins TRBV7-6 and TRBJ2-7; unclear D gene. This CDR3 region has 15 residues. CDR1 SGHVS and CDR2 FNYEAQ come from the germline V gene. V dropped 1 base and J dropped 1 base, with 11 bases sitting between them. The CDR3 here is CASSLVGTRSYEQYF. The CDR3 DNA reads TGTGCCAGCAGCTTAGTCGGAACGCGTTCCTACGAGCAGTACTTC.